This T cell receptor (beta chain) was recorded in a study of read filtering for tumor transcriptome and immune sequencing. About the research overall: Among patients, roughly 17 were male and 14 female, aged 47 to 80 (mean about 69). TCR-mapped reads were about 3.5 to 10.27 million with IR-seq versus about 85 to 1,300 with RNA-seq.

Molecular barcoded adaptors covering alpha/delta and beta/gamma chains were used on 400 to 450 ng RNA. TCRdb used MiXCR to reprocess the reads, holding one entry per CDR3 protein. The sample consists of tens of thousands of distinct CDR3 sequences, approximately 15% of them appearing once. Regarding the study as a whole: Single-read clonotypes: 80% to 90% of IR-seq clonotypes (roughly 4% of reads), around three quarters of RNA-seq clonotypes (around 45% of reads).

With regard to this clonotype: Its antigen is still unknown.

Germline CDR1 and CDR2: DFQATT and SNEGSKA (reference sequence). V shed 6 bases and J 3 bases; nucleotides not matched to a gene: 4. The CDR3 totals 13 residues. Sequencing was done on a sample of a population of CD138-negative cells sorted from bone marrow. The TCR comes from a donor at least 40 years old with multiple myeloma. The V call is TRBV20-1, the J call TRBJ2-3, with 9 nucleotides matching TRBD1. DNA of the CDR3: TGCAGTGCCGACAGGGGGACGACAGATACGCAGTATTTT. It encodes CSADRGTTDTQYF.